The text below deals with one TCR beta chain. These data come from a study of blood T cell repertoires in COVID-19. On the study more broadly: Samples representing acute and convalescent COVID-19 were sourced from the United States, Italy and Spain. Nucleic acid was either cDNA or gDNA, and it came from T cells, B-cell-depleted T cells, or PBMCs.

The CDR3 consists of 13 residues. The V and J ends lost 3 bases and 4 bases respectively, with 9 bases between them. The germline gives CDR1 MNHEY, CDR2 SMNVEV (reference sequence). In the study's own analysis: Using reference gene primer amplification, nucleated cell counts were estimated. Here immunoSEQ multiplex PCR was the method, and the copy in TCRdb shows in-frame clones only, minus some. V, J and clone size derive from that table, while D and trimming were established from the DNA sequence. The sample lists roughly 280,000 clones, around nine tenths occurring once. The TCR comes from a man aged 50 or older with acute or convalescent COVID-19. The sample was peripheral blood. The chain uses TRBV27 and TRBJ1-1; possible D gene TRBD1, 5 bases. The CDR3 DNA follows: TGTGCCAGCAGTTTGGTCGGGGGCACTGAAGCTTTCTTT. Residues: CASSLVGGTEAFF.